These 22 T cell receptor beta chains came from one sample sequenced in a study of blood T cell repertoires in COVID-19. Profiling relied on immunoSEQ multiplex PCR, and the TCRdb table lists in-frame clones only, not all of them. This table holds around 160,000 clones, over 75% found once. Source material: peripheral blood. These TCRs come from a human donor in a cohort sampled during active COVID-19.

This clone was recorded once. This chain joins TRBV19 and TRBJ1-6, with D maybe TRBD1 (5 bases). The V end was cut by 7 bases, the J end by 13 bases, with 17 bases between. Germline V gene lookup returns CDR1 LNHDA and CDR2 SQIVND (reference sequence). The CDR3 contains 13 residues. The CDR3 nucleotides read TGTGCCAGTAACGACAGAAATGAGGCTCCCCTCCACTTT. Translation gives CASNDRNEAPLHF.

CDR3 in amino acids: CASSLDDLHEQYF. Here the CDR3 DNA reads TGCGCCAGCAGCTTGGATGACTTACACGAGCAGTACTTC. V is TRBV5-1 and J is TRBJ2-7; no clear D gene. Germline V gene data show CDR1 as SGHRS and CDR2 as YFSETQ. Trimming took off 0 bases at V and 5 bases at J, with 9 bases between the two ends. This CDR3 is 13 amino acids long.

This clone showed up just a few times. The gene calls are TRBV5-4 and TRBJ1-6; 10 positions match TRBD1. With 4 bases clipped from V and 9 bases from J, the junction kept 4 bases outside the gene matches. Germline loops: CDR1 SGHNT, CDR2 YYREEE (reference sequence). This CDR3 region has 14 residues. As DNA, the CDR3 is TGTGCCAGCAGCCAGGGACAGGGGTTTTCACCCCTCCACTTT. It translates to CASSQGQGFSPLHF.

The chain employs TRBV6-2 or TRBV6-3 and TRBJ2-3; perhaps TRBD1 as D (5 bases). This CDR3 region has 15 residues. Trimming left V 5 bases short and J 2 bases short, with 14 bases between. Germline assignment: CDR1 MNHEY and CDR2 SVGEGT. CDR3 in amino acids: CASSTDSSPTDTQYF. The CDR3 DNA reads as TGTGCCAGCAGTACAGACAGTTCACCCACAGATACGCAGTATTTT.

This clone was observed a handful of times. The chain has TRBV19 and TRBJ1-2; TRBD1 might be the D (6 bases). The CDR3 spans 14 residues. Trimming removed 7 bases from V and 7 bases from J, with 19 bases in between. CDR1 is LNHDA, CDR2 SQIVND, per germline (reference sequence). The CDR3 protein is CASNPGGRVAGYTF. For the CDR3, the DNA is TGTGCCAGTAATCCCGGGGGGCGGGTCGCTGGCTACACCTTC.

The chain employs TRBV6-5 and TRBJ2-7; 15 nucleotides agree with TRBD2. CDR3 length: 15 amino acids. The V and J ends lost 5 bases and 9 bases, in that order; junction bases with no gene match: 8. Germline-derived CDR1 and CDR2 are MNHEY and SVGAGI. The CDR3 region has the DNA TGTGCCAGCAGTCCGACGGGACTAGCGGGAGGTGTGCAGTACTTC. Protein product: CASSPTGLAGGVQYF.

The chain couples TRBV23-1 to TRBJ2-7, with D perhaps TRBD1 (6 bases). TRBV23-1 counts as an open reading frame of uncertain function. V was clipped by 2 bases and J by 0 bases, with 8 bases between them. The CDR3 has 14 amino acids. CDR3 loop: CASSQGTPSYEQYF. In DNA, the CDR3 is TGCGCCAGCAGTCAAGGGACACCCTCCTACGAGCAGTACTTC.

The chain recombines TRBV10-3 with TRBJ2-2, with 14 bases aligning to TRBD2. Germline CDR1 and CDR2: ENHRY and SYGVKD. The V segment lost 6 bases and the J segment 3 bases; nucleotides outside the gene matches: 6. The CDR3 runs 17 residues. CDR3 loop: CAISGTSGGSYTGELFF. In DNA, the CDR3 is TGTGCCATCAGCGGGACTAGCGGGGGCTCATACACCGGGGAGCTGTTTTTT.

The chain carries TRBV9 and TRBJ2-7; 7 bases map to TRBD2. Germline V CDR1 and CDR2: SGDLS, YYNGEE. The V segment lost 0 bases and the J segment 4 bases; nucleotides outside the gene matches: 7. The CDR3 consists of 15 residues. The CDR3: CASSVAAGAAYEQYF. The CDR3 bases are TGTGCCAGCAGCGTAGCTGCGGGAGCCGCATACGAGCAGTACTTC.

This clone was seen more than once but under ten times. This chain uses TRBV6-4 with TRBJ2-7; D unresolved. The CDR3 spans 14 residues. Germline CDR1 is MRHNA and CDR2 is SNTAGT. The V end lost 3 bases, the J end lost 0 bases, and 9 bases lay between the germline ends. CDR3 bases: TGTGCCAGCAGTGAGGCGGCCAGCTCCTACGAGCAGTACTTC. Protein: CASSEAASSYEQYF.

This chain links TRBV14 with TRBJ2-5; 10 nucleotides agree with TRBD2. Trimming cost V 5 bases and J 6 bases; bases outside gene matches: 12. Germline loops: CDR1 SGHDN, CDR2 FVKESK. The length of the CDR3 is 16 residues. CDR3 sequence (DNA): TGTGCCAGCAGCTCACCGGGCAGCGGGGGGGCAAAGACCCAGTACTTC. Its protein product is CASSSPGSGGAKTQYF. The full variable domain, rest sourced from reference TRBV14 and TRBJ2-5, is EAGVTQFPSHSVIEKGQTVTLRCDPISGHDNLYWYRRVMGKEIKFLLHFVKESKQDESGMPNNRFLAERTGGTYSTLKVQPAELEDSGVYFCASSSPGSGGAKTQYFGPGTRLLVL.

Comments on this clone: One end of the junction varies from germline; a read error may be responsible. The rearrangement joins TRBV12-3 or TRBV12-4 to TRBJ1-4; 8 positions match TRBD1. This CDR3 region has 10 residues. The CDR3 bases are TGTGCCACCCAGGTACACAGGGGGTGGTTT. As protein: CATQVHRGWF.

This chain links TRBV5-5 with TRBJ1-4; 7 bases line up with TRBD1. CDR3 size: 14 residues. Germline V gene data show CDR1 as SGHKS and CDR2 as YYEKEE (reference sequence). The V segment lost 2 bases and the J segment 4 bases; nucleotides outside the gene matches: 2. DNA for the CDR3: TGTGCCAGCAGCTTAAGACAGGGTAATGAAAAACTGTTTTTT. Translating it yields CASSLRQGNEKLFF.

CDR3 nucleotide sequence: TGTGCCAGCAGCACACTAGAGGCCACAGATACGCAGTATTTT. Protein sequence: CASSTLEATDTQYF. V is TRBV7-9 and J is TRBJ2-3; a weak D match, TRBD2 (5 bases). The CDR3 loop spans 14 amino acids. Looked up from germline, CDR1 is SEHNR and CDR2 is FQNEAQ (reference sequence). Trimming left V 5 bases short and J 2 bases short, with 11 bases between. The whole variable domain, remainder taken from reference TRBV7-9 and TRBJ2-3, is DTGVSQNPRHKITKRGQNVTFRCDPISEHNRLYWYRQTLGQGPEFLTYFQNEAQLEKSRLLSDRFSAERPKGSFSTLEIQRTEQGDSAMYLCASSTLEATDTQYFGPGTRLTVL.

V and J are TRBV5-6 and TRBJ2-7; 7 bases line up with TRBD1. J gave up 0 bases and V 5 bases, and 5 bases lay outside the gene matches. CDR1 and CDR2 (germline): SGHDT, YYEEEE. This CDR3 spans 14 amino acids. The CDR3 loop is CASRMTGNSYEQYF. The CDR3 DNA reads as TGTGCCAGCAGGATGACAGGGAACTCCTACGAGCAGTACTTC.

This clone has just one count. The chain has TRBV4-3 and TRBJ1-5; possibly TRBD1 for D (5 bases). Trimming shortened V by 0 bases and J by 5 bases, and 8 bases separated the two germline ends. The germline V gene has CDR1 LGHNA and CDR2 YSLEER. The CDR3 has 14 amino acids. The CDR3 sequence is CASSQDWGDQPQHF. CDR3 DNA sequence: TGCGCCAGCAGCCAAGATTGGGGGGATCAGCCCCAGCATTTT.

This clone has a single count. V usage is TRBV4-1 and J usage is TRBJ2-1; D possibly corresponds to TRBD2 (7 bases). Germline CDR1 MGHRA, CDR2 YSYEKL. CDR3 length: 16 amino acids. Trimming pared 0 bases from V and 3 bases from J, leaving 12 bases between. The CDR3 DNA sequence: TGCGCCAGCAGCCAAGATCGCGGGGGCCACTACAATGAGCAGTTCTTC. Translating it yields CASSQDRGGHYNEQFF.

This clone showed up just once. This chain uses TRBV9 with TRBJ2-1, with 7 bases that match TRBD1. The V and J ends lost 4 bases and 3 bases, in that order; junction bases with no gene match: 7. From germline, CDR1 is SGDLS and CDR2 YYNGEE. The CDR3 spans 15 residues. DNA for the CDR3: TGTGCCAGCAGCACATCAGGGGGTGACTACAATGAGCAGTTCTTC. This encodes CASSTSGGDYNEQFF.

The rearrangement uses TRBV6-6 and TRBJ2-7; 8 bases line up with TRBD1. The V gene end was trimmed by 7 bases and the J gene end by 1 base; junction bases not matched to a gene: 6. Germline V gene lookup returns CDR1 MNHNY and CDR2 SVGAGI (reference sequence). There are 14 residues in the CDR3. CDR3 amino acids: CASTRDRPSYEQYF. CDR3 coding DNA: TGTGCCAGCACCCGGGACAGGCCGTCCTACGAGCAGTACTTC.

In nucleotides, the CDR3 is TGTGCCAGCAGGCGACAGGGCTCTGACACTGAAGCTTTCTTT. Its translation: CASRRQGSDTEAFF. This chain uses TRBV2 with TRBJ1-1; 7 bases are shared with TRBD1. This CDR3 is built from 14 residues. Germline V gene lookup returns CDR1 SNHLY and CDR2 FYNNEI. After removal of 6 bases from V and 3 bases from J, the junction contained 7 bases not matched to a gene.

This chain uses TRBV2 with TRBJ1-1, with a weak D call TRBD1 (5 bases). Germline CDR1 is SNHLY and CDR2 is FYNNEI. This CDR3 is 16 amino acids long. Trimming pared 4 bases from V and 4 bases from J, leaving 19 bases between. CDR3 DNA sequence: TGTGCCAGCAGTGCCGGGCAACTGGGGCGGTTCACTGAAGCTTTCTTT. This sequence encodes CASSAGQLGRFTEAFF.

V usage is TRBV6-1 and J usage is TRBJ1-5; no clear D gene. The germline gives CDR1 MNHNS, CDR2 SASEGT. This CDR3 is 12 amino acids long. The V and J ends lost 2 bases and 7 bases respectively, with 6 bases between them. The CDR3 spells CASSERSQPQHF. The CDR3, as DNA: TGTGCCAGCAGTGAACGGAGCCAGCCCCAGCATTTT.